These 12 T cell receptor beta chains share one sample of origin, sequenced in a study of blood T cell repertoires in COVID-19. Generated by immunoSEQ multiplex PCR, the TCRdb table keeps only in-frame clones and is missing some. The table includes roughly 300,000 clones, around 87% detected once. The specimen sequenced was PBMCs or T cells enriched from blood (not recorded which). These receptors were taken from a woman between 25 and 40 years old who had recovered from COVID-19.

This chain connects TRBV19 to TRBJ1-2; 7 nucleotides line up with TRBD1. CDR1 LNHDA and CDR2 SQIVND come from the germline V gene (reference sequence). The CDR3 has 14 residues. The trim removed 4 bases at V and 4 bases at J, leaving 6 bases unmatched. CDR3 amino acids: CASSNTGAAYGYTF. The DNA of the CDR3 is TGTGCCAGTAGTAACACAGGGGCGGCCTATGGCTACACCTTC.

The chain joins TRBV2 to TRBJ1-1; D is unclear. Germline-derived CDR1 and CDR2 are SNHLY and FYNNEI. V dropped 6 bases and J dropped 2 bases, with 10 bases sitting between them. The CDR3 runs to 13 residues. CDR3 sequence (DNA): TGTGCCAGCAGCCTCACATCCAACACTGAAGCTTTCTTT. This sequence encodes CASSLTSNTEAFF.

This clone was recorded a few times. This chain uses TRBV4-1 with TRBJ1-3; D perhaps matches TRBD1 (5 bases). From germline, CDR1 is MGHRA and CDR2 YSYEKL. Trimming took 1 base from V and 9 from J, leaving 13 bases between them. The CDR3 is 14 amino acids. The DNA of the CDR3 is TGCGCCAGCAGCCAAGTCCCGGGGGTTGGCACCATATATTTT. This translates into CASSQVPGVGTIYF.

V gene TRBV30 combines with J gene TRBJ1-6, with 8 nucleotides matching TRBD1. Germline loops: CDR1 GTSNPN, CDR2 SVGIG (reference sequence). V trimming: 2 bases; J trimming: 8 bases; junction bases outside the gene matches: 2. The CDR3 is 13 amino acids. DNA of the CDR3: TGTGCCTGGAGTACGGACAGGGATTCACCCCTCCACTTT. Protein sequence: CAWSTDRDSPLHF.

A note on this clone: Other DNA sequences in the same sample also yield this CDR3. The CDR3 coding sequence is TGTGCCAGCAGCGTAAGGGGGCGCACCGGGGAGCTGTTTTTT. It yields the protein CASSVRGRTGELFF. The genes are TRBV9 and TRBJ2-2; 7 bases match TRBD1. Trimming removed 1 base from V and 4 bases from J; junction bases left unmatched: 1. Germline lookup yields CDR1 SGDLS and CDR2 YYNGEE. The CDR3 covers 14 residues.

V is TRBV10-3 and J is TRBJ1-1; TRBD1 matches 7 bases. The CDR3 is made up of 17 amino acids. The germline gives CDR1 ENHRY, CDR2 SYGVKD. The V segment lost 2 bases and the J segment 2 bases; nucleotides outside the gene matches: 11. The CDR3 nucleotides are TGTGCCATCAGTGAGAATAGGGGGCTCCTCTCAAACACTGAAGCTTTCTTT. Translating it yields CAISENRGLLSNTEAFF.

The genes are TRBV6-5 and TRBJ1-1; 7 nucleotides line up with TRBD1. The CDR3 runs 15 residues. V shed 5 bases and J 4 bases; nucleotides not matched to a gene: 10. Germline assignment: CDR1 MNHEY and CDR2 SVGAGI. The CDR3, as DNA: TGTGCCAGCAGTCGACAGGGTGTGGGCTCCACTGAAGCTTTCTTT. This gives the protein CASSRQGVGSTEAFF.

The chain is built from TRBV6-5 and TRBJ2-7, with D perhaps matching TRBD1 (5 bases). V lost 0 bases and J lost 0, with 12 bases in between. Germline V gene data show CDR1 as MNHEY and CDR2 as SVGAGI. The CDR3 covers 16 residues. The CDR3 DNA is TGTGCCAGCAGTTACTCAGGCAGGGAAAGCTCCTACGAGCAGTACTTC. Amino acid sequence: CASSYSGRESSYEQYF.

This clone was seen a handful of times. The CDR3 DNA reads as TGCAGTGCTAGAGGGAGTGGCTACACCTTC. Amino acids: CSARGSGYTF. The rearrangement joins TRBV20-1 to TRBJ1-2; D gene unclear. Germline assignment: CDR1 DFQATT and CDR2 SNEGSKA (reference sequence). Trimming stripped 1 base from V and 7 bases from J, with 4 bases between. The CDR3 covers 10 residues.

The chain joins TRBV11-2 to TRBJ2-1; D perhaps matches TRBD2 (6 bases). CDR1 SGHAT and CDR2 FQNNGV come from the germline V gene. Trimming stripped 0 bases from V and 8 bases from J, with 11 bases between. The CDR3 totals 14 residues. CDR3: CASSLDRRGHEQFF. The DNA of the CDR3 is TGTGCCAGCAGCTTAGATCGGCGGGGTCATGAGCAGTTCTTC.

V gene TRBV5-1 combines with J gene TRBJ1-1; possible D gene TRBD1, 5 bases. V was trimmed by 4 bases and J by 1 base, leaving 14 bases between them. Germline V gene lookup returns CDR1 SGHRS and CDR2 YFSETQ. This CDR3 region has 15 residues. CDR3 protein: CASSPGGGSNTEAFF. CDR3 sequence (DNA): TGCGCCAGCAGCCCGGGCGGGGGATCGAACACTGAAGCTTTCTTT. Full variable domain (missing parts from reference TRBV5-1 and TRBJ1-1): KAGVTQTPRYLIKTRGQQVTLSCSPISGHRSVSWYQQTPGQGLQFLFEYFSETQRNKGNFPGRFSGRQFSNSRSEMNVSTLELGDSALYLCASSPGGGSNTEAFFGQGTRLTVV.

V gene TRBV27 combines with J gene TRBJ2-5, with D perhaps matching TRBD1 (5 bases). This CDR3 comprises 15 residues. Trimming stripped 9 bases from V and 2 bases from J, with 19 bases between. Germline lookup yields CDR1 MNHEY and CDR2 SMNVEV (reference sequence). The CDR3 region is CASTRRGYSQETQYF. In DNA form, the CDR3 reads TGTGCCAGTACTCGAAGGGGATACTCTCAAGAGACCCAGTACTTC.